Listed here are 3 T cell receptor beta chains from one sample, sequenced in a study of cytomegalovirus exposure and HLA in healthy donors. The PCR ran on 60 Vbeta and 13 Jbeta primers. Sequenced by immunoSEQ multiplex PCR; TCRdb stores in-frame clones only, minus some. The data contain some 140,000 clones, approximately 79% of them singletons. What was sequenced was PBMCs. All receptors come from a woman between 50 and 59 years old in good health and CMV-seropositive.

This clone has only a few counts. This CDR3 is CASSLLDRSYEQYF. CDR3 DNA sequence: TGCGCCAGCAGCTTGCTGGACAGGTCCTACGAGCAGTACTTC. The chain is built from TRBV5-1 and TRBJ2-7; 7 bases line up with TRBD1. V shed 1 base, J shed 1 base, and the junction held 2 bases outside the gene matches. From germline, CDR1 is SGHRS and CDR2 YFSETQ. CDR3 size: 14 residues.

This rearrangement joins TRBV5-1 to TRBJ2-2, with 9 bases identical to TRBD1. CDR1 is SGHRS, CDR2 YFSETQ, per germline. There are 17 residues in the CDR3. V trimming: 2 bases; J trimming: 0 bases; junction bases outside the gene matches: 5. In DNA form, the CDR3 reads TGCGCCAGCAGCTTTACCGGACAGGGGCCGAACACCGGGGAGCTGTTTTTT. Protein sequence: CASSFTGQGPNTGELFF.

The V gene is TRBV4-2, the J gene TRBJ2-3; TRBD2 matches 13 bases. The CDR3 has 16 amino acids. The V and J ends lost 0 bases and 4 bases, in that order; junction bases with no gene match: 1. Germline CDR1 is LGHNA and CDR2 is YNFKEQ. The CDR3 coding sequence is TGTGCCAGCAGCCAAGATGGGACTAGCGGGGCAGATACGCAGTATTTT. This translates into CASSQDGTSGADTQYF.